The present entry profiles one T cell receptor (beta chain) with its context. Its antigen is not identified. This specimen belongs to a study of T cell responses to AZD1222 COVID-19 vaccine. Points from the study as a whole: Dominant CD4 TCR responses targeted spike regions 160-218 and 743-854. The study identified only five to seven AZD1222 recipients as seropositive at baseline. Regions left unmutated in variants are reportedly the target of nearly half of spike-specific TCRs. Donors, mostly white British, included more females; clonal diversity was possibly underestimated.

The V and J ends lost 6 bases and 6 bases respectively, with 14 bases between them. Germline-derived CDR1 and CDR2 are MNHEY and SVGAGI. This CDR3 has 14 amino acids. The table came from immunoSEQ multiplex PCR; TCRdb's copy has only in-frame clones and leaves some out. The sample consists of over 35,000 clones, over 75% of them appearing once. This clonotype was sampled from an adult who received the MenACWY meningococcal vaccine as a control. Here the sequenced sample was peripheral blood, taken 28 days after the second dose of the MenACWY control vaccine. The chain links TRBV6-5 to TRBJ2-2, with TRBD1 as a possible D gene (5 bases). CDR3 bases: TGTGCCAGCAGGTACCCCGGCAGGGCCGGGGAGCTGTTTTTT. It specifies CASRYPGRAGELFF.